The T cell receptor beta chain described here comes from a study of T cell responses to AZD1222 COVID-19 vaccine. General observations from the study: In the spike-specific TCR repertoire, nearly half reportedly target unmutated variant regions.

Here immunoSEQ multiplex PCR was the method, and the copy in TCRdb shows in-frame clones only, minus some. The data hold over 85,000 clones, with more than 70% observed a single time. CDR3 size: 14 residues. Germline CDR1 SGHVS, CDR2 FQNEAQ. The J segment lost 3 bases and the V segment lost 5 bases, leaving 6 bases of the junction unmatched. To note about this clone: Antigen specificity is unknown.

Specimen: peripheral blood, collected 28 days after the second AZD1222 dose. The sequence derives from an adult who received the AZD1222 COVID-19 vaccine. This chain links TRBV7-8 with TRBJ1-2; 7 bases fit TRBD1. CDR3 DNA: TGTGCCAGCAGCGCCCGACAGGGTTACTATGGCTACACCTTC. Its protein is CASSARQGYYGYTF.